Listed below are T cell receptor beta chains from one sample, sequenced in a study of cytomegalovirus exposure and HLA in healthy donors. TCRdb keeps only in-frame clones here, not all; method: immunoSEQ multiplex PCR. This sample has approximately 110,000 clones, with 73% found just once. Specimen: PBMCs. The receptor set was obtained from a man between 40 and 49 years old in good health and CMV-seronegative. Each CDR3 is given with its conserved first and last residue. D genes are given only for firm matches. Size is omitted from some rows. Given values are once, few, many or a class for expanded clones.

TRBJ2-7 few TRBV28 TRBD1 TGTGCCAGCAGAGCCGGACAGGGTCCAGGATACGAGCAGTACTTC CASRAGQGPGYEQYF
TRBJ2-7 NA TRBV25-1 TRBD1 TGTGCCAGCAGCGAACCGGGACAGGTCCCCTACGAGCAGTACTTC CASSEPGQVPYEQYF
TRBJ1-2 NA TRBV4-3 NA TGCGCCAGCAGCCAAGTCCAGGGTGAGGGCTACACCTTC CASSQVQGEGYTF
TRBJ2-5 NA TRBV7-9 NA TGTGCCAGCAGCTTAATGACAGGCCAAGAGACCCAGTACTTC CASSLMTGQETQYF
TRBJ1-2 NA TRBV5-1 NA TGCGCCAGCAGCCCCGGACAGAACATTAACTATGGCTACACCTTC CASSPGQNINYGYTF
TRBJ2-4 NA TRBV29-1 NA TGCAGCGTTGAAGATTCGGGAAGAAACATTCAGTACTTC CSVEDSGRNIQYF
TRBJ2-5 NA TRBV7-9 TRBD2 TGTGCCAGCAGCTTATCTTCGAGTAGCGGGGGGGAGACCCAGTACTTC CASSLSSSSGGETQYF
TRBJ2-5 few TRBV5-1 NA TGCGCCAGCAGCTTGGGGACAGTTCAGGAGACCCAGTACTTC CASSLGTVQETQYF
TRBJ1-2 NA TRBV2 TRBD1 TGTGCCAGCAGTGAGAGGGGGCCGGGTGGCTACACCTTC CASSERGPGGYTF
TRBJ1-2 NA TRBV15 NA TGTGCCACCAGCAGAGACAGGTCGGGCTACACCTTC CATSRDRSGYTF
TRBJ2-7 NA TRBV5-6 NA TGTGCCAGCAGCTTTACAGGAGCCGAGCAGTACTTC CASSFTGAEQYF
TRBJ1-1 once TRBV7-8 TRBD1 TGTGCCAGCAGCTCGGACAGGGCGTCGGGCACTGAAGCTTTCTTT CASSSDRASGTEAFF
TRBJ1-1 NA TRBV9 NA TGTGCCAGCAGCGTAGCGGCAGGGCGCACTGAAGCTTTCTTT CASSVAAGRTEAFF
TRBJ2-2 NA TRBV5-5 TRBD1 TGTGCCAGCAGCTTGAGCGACAGGGGCCTTTCTTTATCGAACACCGGGGAGCTGTTTTTT CASSLSDRGLSLSNTGELFF
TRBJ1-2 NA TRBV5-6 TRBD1 TGTGCCAGCAGCTTGGCTTTCAGGGGGCCAGAAAGGTATGGCTACACCTTC CASSLAFRGPERYGYTF
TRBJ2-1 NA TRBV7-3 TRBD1 TGTGCCAGCAGCTTGACAGGGGTTGAGCAGTTCTTC CASSLTGVEQFF
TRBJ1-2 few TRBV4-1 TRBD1 TGCGCCAGCAGCCAAGATGGGACAGCGTTCTATGGCTACACCTTC CASSQDGTAFYGYTF
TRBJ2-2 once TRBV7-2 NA TGTGCCAGCAGCTTAACAGGGCAGAACACCGGGGAGCTGTTTTTT CASSLTGQNTGELFF
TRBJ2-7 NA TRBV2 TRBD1 TGTGCCAGCAGTGAGACGACAGGGGCGACGATCTCCTACGAGCAGTACTTC CASSETTGATISYEQYF
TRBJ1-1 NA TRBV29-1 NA TGCAGCGCCAATCGGGGGGGTGGGAACACTGAAGCTTTCTTT CSANRGGGNTEAFF
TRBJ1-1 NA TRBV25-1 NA TGTGCCAGCATTATGGGGGGAGGGACTGAAGCTTTCTTT CASIMGGGTEAFF
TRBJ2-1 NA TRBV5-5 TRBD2 TGTGCCAGCAGCGAGTTTAGGACTAGCGGGGGGGCCGATGAGCAGTTCTTC CASSEFRTSGGADEQFF
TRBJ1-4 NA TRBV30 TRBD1 TGTGCCTGGAGTCCACACACCGGGACAGGGGTATTTTTT CAWSPHTGTGVFF
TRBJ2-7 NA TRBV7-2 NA TGTGCCAGCAGCCTCAGGGAGGGGGGTTACGAGCAGTACTTC CASSLREGGYEQYF
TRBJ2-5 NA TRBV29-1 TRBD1 TGCAGCGTTCTACCGGGACAGGGAGAGACCCAGTACTTC CSVLPGQGETQYF
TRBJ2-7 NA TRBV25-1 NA TGTGCCAGCCTTCCCCCCGGGACAACCTACGAGCAGTACTTC CASLPPGTTYEQYF
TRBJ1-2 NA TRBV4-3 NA TGCGCCAGCAGCTCCCACCTCGACAGAGAGCTCATTAACTATGGCTACACCTTC CASSSHLDRELINYGYTF
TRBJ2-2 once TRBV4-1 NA TGCGCCAGCAGCAGGGGCTTTTGGAGCACCGGGGAGCTGTTTTTT CASSRGFWSTGELFF
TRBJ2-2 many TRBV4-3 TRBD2 TGCGCCAGCAGCCAAGCTGGCGGGGGGTGGACCGGGGAGCTGTTTTTT CASSQAGGGWTGELFF
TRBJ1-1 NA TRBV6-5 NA TGTGCCAGCAGTTACGGGCGGGGTTCAGCTTTCTTT CASSYGRGSAFF
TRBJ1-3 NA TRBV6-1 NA TGTGCCAGCAGTGAAGGGTCAGGGGTCGGAAACACCATATATTTT CASSEGSGVGNTIYF
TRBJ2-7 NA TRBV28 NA TGTGCCAGCGATGACAACCCTAAGGTCGAGCAGTACTTC CASDDNPKVEQYF
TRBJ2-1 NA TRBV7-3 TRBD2 TGTGCCAGCAGTGCGACTAGCGGAACCTACAATGAGCAGTTCTTC CASSATSGTYNEQFF
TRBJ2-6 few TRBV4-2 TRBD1 TGTGCCAGCAGCCTCAAGGAGGGGACAGGCCACTCTGGGGCCAACGTCCTGACTTTC CASSLKEGTGHSGANVLTF
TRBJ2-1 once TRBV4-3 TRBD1 TGCGCCAGCAGCCGAGGACAGGGGGGTTACAATGAGCAGTTCTTC CASSRGQGGYNEQFF
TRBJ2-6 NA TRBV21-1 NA TGTGCCAGCAGCCTACGGACGGACTCCTCTGGGGCCAACGTCCTGACTTTC CASSLRTDSSGANVLTF
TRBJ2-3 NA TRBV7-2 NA TGTGCCAGCAGCTTATGGCAAAAAAGCACAGATACGCAGTATTTT CASSLWQKSTDTQYF
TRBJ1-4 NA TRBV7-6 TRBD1 TGTGCCAGCAGCGGAGGGACAGGGCTGACTAATGAAAAACTGTTTTTT CASSGGTGLTNEKLFF
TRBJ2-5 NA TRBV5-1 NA TGCGCCAGCAGCCCGAGGGGACTCCAAGAGACCCAGTACTTC CASSPRGLQETQYF
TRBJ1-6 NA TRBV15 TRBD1 TGTGCCACCAGCAGAGGACAGGGCGGTTATTCACCCCTCCACTTT CATSRGQGGYSPLHF
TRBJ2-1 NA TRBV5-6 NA TGTGCCAGCAGCTTGGTTTTCAGGACATCCTACAATGAGCAGTTCTTC CASSLVFRTSYNEQFF
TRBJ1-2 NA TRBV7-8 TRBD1 TGTGCCAGCAGCTTAAGGGGACAGGGGGCTACTGCGGGTGGCTACACCTTC CASSLRGQGATAGGYTF
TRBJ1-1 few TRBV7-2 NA TGTGCCAGCAGCTTTGGGCAGGGGAACACTGAAGCTTTCTTT CASSFGQGNTEAFF
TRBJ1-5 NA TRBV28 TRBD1 TGTGCCAGCAGCCTTCAGGGGGCGAATCAGCCCCAGCATTTT CASSLQGANQPQHF
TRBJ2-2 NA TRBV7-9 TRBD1 TGTGCCAGCAGCTCGACAGGGGGTGACGGCCCCGGGGAGCTGTTTTTT CASSSTGGDGPGELFF
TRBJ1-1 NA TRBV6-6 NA TGTGCCAGCAGTGTAAGGGGGAACACTGAAGCTTTCTTT CASSVRGNTEAFF
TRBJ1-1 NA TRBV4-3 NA TGCGCCAGCAGCCAAGATCAGGGGATGAACACTGAAGCTTTCTTT CASSQDQGMNTEAFF
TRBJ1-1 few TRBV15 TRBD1 TGTGCCACAGGGAAGGACAGGGCTGGCACTGAAGCTTTCTTT CATGKDRAGTEAFF
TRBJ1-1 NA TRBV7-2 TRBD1 TGTGCCAGCAGCTCCCAAGACAGGGGGCTAGCTTTCTTT CASSSQDRGLAFF
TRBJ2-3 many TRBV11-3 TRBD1 TGTGCCAGCAGCTTAAGGGACAGCTACACAGATACGCAGTATTTT CASSLRDSYTDTQYF
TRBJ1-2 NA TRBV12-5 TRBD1 TGTGCTAGTGGTTTGATGACAGGGGTCGACTACACCTTC CASGLMTGVDYTF
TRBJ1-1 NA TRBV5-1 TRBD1 TGCGCCAGCAGCTTTGGACAGGCGAACACTGAAGCTTTCTTT CASSFGQANTEAFF
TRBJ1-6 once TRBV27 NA TGTGCCAGCAACTCCCCTTCACCCCTCCACTTT CASNSPSPLHF
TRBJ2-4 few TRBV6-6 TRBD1 TGTGCCAGCAGTTACTCGAGGGACAGTGGAAACATTCAGTACTTC CASSYSRDSGNIQYF
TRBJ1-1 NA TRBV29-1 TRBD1 TGCAGCGTTGAGGGGACAGGGGTATACACTGAAGCTTTCTTT CSVEGTGVYTEAFF
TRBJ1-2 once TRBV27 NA TGTGCCAGCAGTGTAGGAGGGACCTTCTATGGCTACACCTTC CASSVGGTFYGYTF